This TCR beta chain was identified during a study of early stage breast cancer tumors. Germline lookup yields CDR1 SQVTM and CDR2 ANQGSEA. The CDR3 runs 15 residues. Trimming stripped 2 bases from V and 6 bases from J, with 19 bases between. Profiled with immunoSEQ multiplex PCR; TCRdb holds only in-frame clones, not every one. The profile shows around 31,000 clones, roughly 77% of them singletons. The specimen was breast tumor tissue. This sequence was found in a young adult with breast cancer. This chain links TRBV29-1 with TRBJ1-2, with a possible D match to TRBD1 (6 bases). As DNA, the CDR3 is TGCAGCGTTGAAAGAGGAACGGGGGGCTCTGATGGCTACACCTTC. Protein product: CSVERGTGGSDGYTF.